A single sample is the source of the 15 T cell receptor beta chains below, sequenced in a study of monozygotic twins with inflammatory bowel disease. After re-calling the 5' RACE reads, TCRdb lists one entry per CDR3 protein, DNA absent. The ten most abundant clones cover 2% to 3% of a sample with a few hundred thousand distinct CDR3 sequences. The sequenced sample was blood. Receptors originate from a human donor with ulcerative colitis or Crohn's disease, or a healthy co-twin of an affected twin (not recorded which).

This chain uses TRBV20-1 with TRBJ2-4; without DNA, the TCRdb call of TRBD1 cannot be checked. The length of the CDR3 is 15 residues. Per germline, CDR1 DFQATT and CDR2 SNEGSKA (reference sequence). CDR3 loop: CSALDRAIAKNIQYF.

The J gene is TRBJ1-1, the V gene TRBV20-1; TCRdb picks TRBD1, but there is no DNA to check that call. CDR1 and CDR2 from the germline V gene are DFQATT and SNEGSKA (reference sequence). The CDR3 length is 18 residues. This CDR3 is CSANPTWGQGAMNTEAFF.

The V call is TRBV3-1, the J call TRBJ1-2. CDR1 and CDR2 (germline): LGHDT, YNNKEL (reference sequence). This CDR3 has 18 amino acids. CDR3 region: CASSQEGISSAAAYGYTF.

V gene TRBV6-5 combines with J gene TRBJ1-2; TCRdb calls TRBD1, which cannot be checked without DNA. This CDR3 spans 15 amino acids. The germline CDR1 and CDR2 sequences are MNHEY and SVGAGI. CDR3 residues: CASSSRQGITQGYTF.

This chain links TRBV7-2 with TRBJ2-2; with no DNA, the TCRdb D assignment of TRBD2 cannot be verified. The CDR3 length is 16 residues. The V gene's germline CDR1 is SGHTA and CDR2 FQGNSA. The CDR3 region is CASSLGLAGGIGELFF.

The chain couples TRBV7-8 to TRBJ2-1; without DNA, the TCRdb call of TRBD1 cannot be checked. The CDR3 runs 15 residues. In germline, CDR1 is SGHVS, CDR2 FQNEAQ. CDR3 in amino acids: CASSLNPQRGSGQFF.

This chain uses TRBV7-8 with TRBJ2-1; the D call from TCRdb, TRBD1, cannot be confirmed without DNA. Germline CDR1 reads SGHVS; CDR2 reads FQNEAQ. The CDR3 has 15 amino acids. CDR3 amino acids: CASSPGAWTYNEQFF.

The chain joins TRBV7-3 to TRBJ1-1; TCRdb calls TRBD1, which cannot be checked without DNA. The CDR3 contains 13 residues. Germline assignment: CDR1 SGHTA and CDR2 FQGTGA. Here the CDR3 reads CASSRGARTEAFF. Variable domain in full (rest from reference TRBV7-3 and TRBJ1-1): GAGVSQTPSNKVTEKGKYVELRCDPISGHTALYWYRQSLGQGPEFLIYFQGTGAADDSGLPNDRFFAVRPEGSVSTLKIQRTERGDSAVYLCASSRGARTEAFFGQGTRLTVV.

The V gene is TRBV6-6, the J gene TRBJ1-3; absent DNA, TCRdb's TRBD1 call cannot be checked. Germline V lookup: CDR1 MNHNY, CDR2 SVGAGI (reference sequence). CDR3 length: 14 amino acids. The CDR3 sequence: CASRKQAAGNTIYF.

The chain recombines TRBV7-2 with TRBJ1-3; no DNA is available, so the TRBD1 call from TCRdb remains unchecked. Germline CDR1 SGHTA, CDR2 FQGNSA. This CDR3 has 15 amino acids. The CDR3 reads CASSLSGAEGNTIYF.

V and J are TRBV9 and TRBJ2-2. This CDR3 has 13 residues. Germline assignment: CDR1 SGDLS and CDR2 YYNGEE. CDR3 sequence: CASSATMEGELFF.

The chain links TRBV7-2 to TRBJ2-7. CDR1 is SGHTA, CDR2 FQGNSA, per germline. CDR3 length: 13 amino acids. CDR3 sequence reads: CASSSGVTYEQYF.

The chain recombines TRBV7-8 with TRBJ1-2. The CDR3 extends over 13 amino acids. Germline V gene sequence: CDR1 SGHVS, CDR2 FQNEAQ. CDR3 amino acids: CASSLAQGVGYTF.

The V gene is TRBV9, the J gene TRBJ2-1; TCRdb's D gene call, TRBD1, goes unchecked for lack of DNA. CDR1 SGDLS and CDR2 YYNGEE come from the germline V gene. The CDR3 has 15 amino acids. The CDR3 loop is CASSVRDRPYNEQFF.

The V call is TRBV7-9, the J call TRBJ1-2. The CDR3 spans 13 residues. Germline loops: CDR1 SEHNR, CDR2 FQNEAQ (reference sequence). CDR3 in amino acids: CASSLEDNYGYTF.